Reported below is one T cell receptor (beta chain). No antigen is known for it. These data come from a study of blood T cells in healthy people across ages. Germline lookup yields CDR1 ENHRY and CDR2 SYGVKD. The V end was cut by 4 bases, the J end by 3 bases, with 7 bases between. The CDR3 contains 12 residues. Regarding the study as a whole: Leaving the PBMCs unsorted stopped any conclusive comparison of naive versus antigen-experienced cells.

A second PCR of roughly 6 to 12 cycles used a sample-barcoded 5' primer and a J-beta primer mix. TCRdb analysed the 5' RACE reads with MiXCR anew, one entry per CDR3 protein. The repertoire holds about 670,000 distinct CDR3 sequences, over 40% seen once, with about 14% in the top ten. The genes are TRBV10-3 and TRBJ2-7; D uncertain. This receptor was obtained from a woman at least 80 years old in good health. The sequencing sample was made of blood. The CDR3 spells CAISVNSYEQYF. The CDR3 nucleotides read TGTGCCATCAGTGTTAACAGCTACGAGCAGTACTTC.